The rows below give T cell receptor beta chains drawn from one sample of a study of blood T cell repertoires in COVID-19. The assay was immunoSEQ multiplex PCR, and TCRdb's table has in-frame clones only and misses some. The data contain 150,000 to 190,000 clones, about 86% of them singletons. Sequencing was carried out using PBMCs or T cells enriched from blood (not recorded which). Receptors were obtained from a man aged 45-65 years who had recovered from COVID-19. Both conserved end residues are part of each CDR3. A D gene is named only where the DNA matches it firmly. The size entry is marked missing in some rows and otherwise reads once, few, many or a size class.

V gene,J gene,D gene,clone size,CDR3 DNA,CDR3 protein
TRBV10-3,TRBJ2-1,TRBD1,-,TGTGCCATCAGTAAAAACGGACAGGGCCTGGATGAGCAGTTCTTC,CAISKNGQGLDEQFF
TRBV18,TRBJ1-4,-,-,TGTGCCAGCTCACGCGGGACCGAGGAAAAACTGTTTTTT,CASSRGTEEKLFF
TRBV7-3,TRBJ2-2,-,once,TGTGCCAGCAGCGCACAGGGTCTCCACAACACCGGGGAGCTGTTTTTT,CASSAQGLHNTGELFF
TRBV7-8,TRBJ1-5,TRBD1,-,TGTGCCAGCAGCTCCCAGGGACAGGGGATTAATCAGCCCCAGCATTTT,CASSSQGQGINQPQHF
TRBV11-2,TRBJ2-7,-,few,TGTGCCAGCAGCCCTACCCCCGTTTCCTACGAGCAGTACTTC,CASSPTPVSYEQYF
TRBV5-1,TRBJ2-3,-,-,TGCGCCAGCAGCTTGGGAGGAGTAAGAGATACGCAGTATTTT,CASSLGGVRDTQYF
TRBV7-9,TRBJ1-1,TRBD1,-,TGTGCCAGCAGCTTATCCGACAGGGCGGCTGAAGCTTTCTTT,CASSLSDRAAEAFF
TRBV10-3,TRBJ2-3,TRBD2,-,TGTGCCATCAGTGAGCGGGGGGGCACAGATACGCAGTATTTT,CAISERGGTDTQYF
TRBV11-2,TRBJ2-5,TRBD2,-,TGTGCCAGCAGCTTCAGACTAGCGGAAGAGACCCAGTACTTC,CASSFRLAEETQYF
TRBV2,TRBJ1-2,-,-,TGTGCCAGCAGTTATCGTCGGACAAACTATGGCTACACCTTC,CASSYRRTNYGYTF
TRBV11-2,TRBJ1-3,TRBD1,-,TGTGCCAGCAGCATAATGGGACAGGGGTTTGGAAACACCATATATTTT,CASSIMGQGFGNTIYF
TRBV11-3,TRBJ1-2,-,few,TGTGCCAGCAGCTTAGAGGGGAACAGGGCTGGAGCTAACTATGGCTACACCTTC,CASSLEGNRAGANYGYTF
TRBV5-5,TRBJ2-7,TRBD1,-,TGTGCCAGCAGCTCGGGACAGGGGAGTCCCGAGCAGTACTTC,CASSSGQGSPEQYF
TRBV18,TRBJ1-5,-,-,TGTGCCAGCTCACCAAGTCGACAGGGCAATCAGCCCCAGCATTTT,CASSPSRQGNQPQHF
TRBV7-3,TRBJ2-5,TRBD2,few,TGTGCCAGCAGCTTAGGACTAGCGGAAATAGAGACCCAGTACTTC,CASSLGLAEIETQYF
TRBV3-1/TRBV3-2,TRBJ1-2,-,-,TGTGCCAGCAGCCAACTCCCTTCCGGGACAACTAACTATGGCTACACCTTC,CASSQLPSGTTNYGYTF
TRBV27,TRBJ1-2,TRBD1,-,TGTGCCAGCAGTTTATCGGGGACAGGGTTGGGCTACACCTTC,CASSLSGTGLGYTF
TRBV6-1,TRBJ2-5,TRBD2,once,TGTGCCAGCAGTGAACAAGCGGGGGGTGAGACCCAGTACTTC,CASSEQAGGETQYF
TRBV18,TRBJ2-7,TRBD2,-,TGTGCCAGCTCACCACCGGGGAGGCTAGCGGGGGTGAACGAGCAGTACTTC,CASSPPGRLAGVNEQYF
TRBV14,TRBJ1-1,-,-,TGTGCCAGCAGCCTCCGAAGGGAGCCCACTGAAGCTTTCTTT,CASSLRREPTEAFF
TRBV7-9,TRBJ2-1,TRBD2,-,TGTGCCAGCAGCACCCTCGAAGGGCGGGGGACCCACAATGAGCAGTTCTTC,CASSTLEGRGTHNEQFF
TRBV21-1,TRBJ2-7,-,-,TGTGCCAGCAGCAGCAGTAACCGGGACAGCCTCTACGAGCAGTACTTC,CASSSSNRDSLYEQYF
TRBV18,TRBJ2-7,TRBD1,once,TGTGCCAGCTCACCAGCCGGGACAGTGCCCTACGAGCAGTACTTC,CASSPAGTVPYEQYF
TRBV6-5,TRBJ1-5,-,-,TGTGCCAGCAGCTCGGGACAACAGCCCCAGCATTTT,CASSSGQQPQHF
TRBV14,TRBJ1-2,-,-,TGTGCCAGCAGCCTGGGGAGGTATGGCTACACCTTC,CASSLGRYGYTF
TRBV3-1/TRBV3-2,TRBJ1-3,-,-,TGTGCCAGCAGCCAAGATCTCAGGTCGGGAAACACCATATATTTT,CASSQDLRSGNTIYF
TRBV5-1,TRBJ1-2,-,-,TGCGCCAGCAGCATAGACGGAGGGAGCGGCTACACCTTC,CASSIDGGSGYTF
TRBV20-1,TRBJ1-1,TRBD1,-,TGCAGTGCTAGTGGGACAGGGGGCAGGGGCACTGAAGCTTTCTTT,CSASGTGGRGTEAFF
TRBV3-1/TRBV3-2,TRBJ2-3,-,-,TGTGCCAGCAGCCAAGGGCAGGGGAGCACAGATACGCAGTATTTT,CASSQGQGSTDTQYF
TRBV19,TRBJ2-7,TRBD1,-,TGTGCCAGTCGAGGGACAGACAATTACGAGCAGTACTTC,CASRGTDNYEQYF
TRBV18,TRBJ2-5,-,-,TGTGCCAGCTCACCACTGGACAGTCAAGAGACCCAGTACTTC,CASSPLDSQETQYF
TRBV6-5,TRBJ1-5,TRBD1,-,TGTGCCAGCAGCCCGGACAGGGTGAATCAGCCCCAGCATTTT,CASSPDRVNQPQHF
TRBV6-5,TRBJ1-5,-,-,TGTGCCAGCAGCTCCACGGTGGGGCTGGGTCAGCCCCAGCATTTT,CASSSTVGLGQPQHF
TRBV6-5,TRBJ2-7,TRBD2,once,TGTGCCAGCACCACGGGGGGGCCCAGCGAGCAGTACTTC,CASTTGGPSEQYF
TRBV6-6,TRBJ1-1,TRBD1,-,TGTGCCAGCGGGACAGGGTTGACTGAAGCTTTCTTT,CASGTGLTEAFF
TRBV5-6,TRBJ2-3,-,-,TGTGCCAGCAGCTTTGGGGCCTTCACAGATACGCAGTATTTT,CASSFGAFTDTQYF
TRBV12-3/TRBV12-4,TRBJ1-1,-,-,TGTGCCAGCAGCCCGGTGAACACTGAAGCTTTCTTT,CASSPVNTEAFF
TRBV3-1/TRBV3-2,TRBJ1-2,TRBD1,-,TGTGCCAGCAGCCAATGGACAGGGGGACGTGACTATGGCTACACCTTC,CASSQWTGGRDYGYTF
TRBV25-1,TRBJ1-6,-,-,TGTGCCAGCAGTGAATTAGGGACGGGAGGGAATTCACCCCTCCACTTT,CASSELGTGGNSPLHF
TRBV7-9,TRBJ1-3,-,few,TGTGCCAGCAGCCCAATTAACAGGGGAAACACCATATATTTT,CASSPINRGNTIYF